The 10 T cell receptor beta chains given below trace back to one sample, sequenced in a study of blood T cell repertoires in COVID-19. TCRdb's copy holds only in-frame clones and misses some; the assay was immunoSEQ multiplex PCR. In the table there are approximately 150,000 clones, 75% to 90% of which are singletons. The sample consisted of peripheral blood. The receptors were gathered from a woman aged 60 to 75 with active or convalescent COVID-19.

This clone showed up just a few times. V usage is TRBV12-5 and J usage is TRBJ1-5, with D possibly matching TRBD1 (6 bases). In germline, CDR1 is LGHNT, CDR2 FRNRAP. The CDR3 covers 15 residues. The germline V and J ends were trimmed by 0 bases and 3 bases, with 9 bases remaining between them. For the CDR3, the DNA is TGTGCTAGTGGTTTGGTAGAGGGGGTCAATCAGCCCCAGCATTTT. It is translated as CASGLVEGVNQPQHF.

The V gene is TRBV7-2, the J gene TRBJ1-2; 8 bases are a match to TRBD1. V shed 1 base, J shed 0 bases, and the junction held 10 bases outside the gene matches. Germline values: CDR1 SGHTA, CDR2 FQGNSA. This CDR3 region has 18 residues. CDR3 sequence: CASSLGVLPGGPNYGYTF. The CDR3, as DNA: TGTGCCAGCAGCTTAGGTGTCCTCCCAGGGGGCCCTAACTATGGCTACACCTTC.

In regard to this clone: Germline and junction disagree at one end, which may indicate a read error. This chain joins TRBV7-7 and TRBJ2-7; no firm D call. The CDR3 is made up of 15 amino acids. Germline CDR1 is SSHAT and CDR2 is FNYEAQ (reference sequence). Here the CDR3 DNA reads TGTGCTAGCAGCTTAGTCAGGCCCCGCTACTACGAGCAGTACTTC. Protein product: CASSLVRPRYYEQYF.

A remark on this clone: A read error is possible here, since a much larger clone lies one base away. The rearrangement uses TRBV7-9 and TRBJ1-6, with 7 bases that match TRBD1. The germline gives CDR1 SEHNR, CDR2 FQNEAQ (reference sequence). This CDR3 spans 13 amino acids. V shed 3 bases and J 10 bases; nucleotides not matched to a gene: 3. In DNA, the CDR3 is TGTGCCAGCAGCTTGACAGGGAGATCACCCCTCCACTTT. Its protein is CASSLTGRSPLHF.

This clone occurred a few times. V gene TRBV18 combines with J gene TRBJ1-2, with 9 bases that match TRBD1. This CDR3 contains 13 residues. Germline CDR1 KGHSH, CDR2 LQKENI. V lost 6 bases, J lost 8 bases, and 7 bases stayed unmatched. CDR3 coding DNA: TGTGCCAGCTCTCCGGGACAGGGAGAAGGCTACACCTTC. It yields the protein CASSPGQGEGYTF. Supplemented by reference TRBV18 and TRBJ1-2, the full variable domain reads NAGVMQNPRHLVRRRGQEARLRCSPMKGHSHVYWYRQLPEEGLKFMVYLQKENIIDESGMPKERFSAEFPKEGPSILRIQQVVRGDSAAYFCASSPGQGEGYTFGSGTRLTVV.

The CDR3 DNA reads TGTGCCAGCAGTTCGACAGGGGACGGCTACACCTTC. Protein: CASSSTGDGYTF. V is TRBV6-5 and J is TRBJ1-2; 8 nucleotides line up with TRBD1. The CDR3 has 12 residues. V shed 4 bases and J 8 bases; nucleotides not matched to a gene: 3. Per germline, CDR1 MNHEY and CDR2 SVGAGI.

The chain employs TRBV2 and TRBJ1-6; TRBD1 aligns across 7 bases. The V and J ends lost 3 bases and 11 bases, in that order; junction bases with no gene match: 10. The CDR3 loop spans 15 amino acids. The germline CDR1 and CDR2 sequences are SNHLY and FYNNEI. CDR3 sequence (DNA): TGTGCCAGCAGTGAGTTCGACAGGGAAGTAGCACCCCTCCACTTT. This gives the protein CASSEFDREVAPLHF.

V is TRBV30 and J is TRBJ1-3; D might be TRBD1 (5 bases). The germline V gene has CDR1 GTSNPN and CDR2 SVGIG (reference sequence). The V end lost 2 bases, the J end lost 4 bases, and 9 bases lay between the germline ends. The length of the CDR3 is 13 residues. The CDR3 sequence: CAWSWAGGNTIYF. CDR3 coding DNA: TGTGCCTGGAGTTGGGCAGGGGGAAACACCATATATTTT.

This chain joins TRBV5-5 and TRBJ1-2; TRBD1 is a possible D gene (5 bases). The length of the CDR3 is 13 residues. Trimming cost V 3 bases and J 5 bases, with 11 bases left between them. Germline V gene sequence: CDR1 SGHKS, CDR2 YYEKEE (reference sequence). The CDR3 DNA sequence: TGTGCCAGCAGCTCCAGGGTGGAGTATGGCTACACCTTC. The encoded protein is CASSSRVEYGYTF.

This clone came up once. The CDR3 nucleotides are TGTGCCAGCAATAGAGAAAACACCATATATTTT. Its translation: CASNRENTIYF. The rearrangement joins TRBV6-6 to TRBJ1-3, with D uncertain. Deletions cut 7 bases from V and 6 bases from J, with 7 bases between. The V gene's germline CDR1 is MNHNY and CDR2 SVGAGI (reference sequence). The CDR3 runs 11 residues.